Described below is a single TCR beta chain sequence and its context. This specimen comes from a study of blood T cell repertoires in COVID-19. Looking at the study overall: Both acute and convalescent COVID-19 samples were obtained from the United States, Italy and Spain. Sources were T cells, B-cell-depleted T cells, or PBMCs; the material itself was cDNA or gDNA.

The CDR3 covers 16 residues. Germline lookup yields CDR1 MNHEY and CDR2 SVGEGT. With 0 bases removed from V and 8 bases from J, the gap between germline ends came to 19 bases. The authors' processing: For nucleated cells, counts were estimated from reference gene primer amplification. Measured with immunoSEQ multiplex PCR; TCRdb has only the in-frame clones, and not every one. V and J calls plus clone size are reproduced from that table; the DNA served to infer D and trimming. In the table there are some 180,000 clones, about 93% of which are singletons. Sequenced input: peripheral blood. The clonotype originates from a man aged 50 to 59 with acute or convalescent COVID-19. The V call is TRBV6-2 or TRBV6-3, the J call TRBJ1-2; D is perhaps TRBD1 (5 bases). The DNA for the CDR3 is TGTGCCAGCAGTTACTCGAGGACACAACCTGATGAGGGCTACACCTTC. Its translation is CASSYSRTQPDEGYTF.